The entry below describes one TCR beta chain. In the study's own analysis: Estimates of nucleated cell counts were drawn from the amplification of reference gene primers. This table comes from immunoSEQ multiplex PCR, and its TCRdb copy is limited to in-frame clones, with some not included. That table furnishes V, J and clone size, whereas the DNA furnished D and trimming. The top ten clones hold approximately 8% of a sample with 200,000 to 250,000 clones, less than 85% of them seen once. This CDR3 has 17 residues. V was shortened by 0 bases and J by 1 base, with 15 bases between the two germline ends. Germline CDR1 KGHSH, CDR2 LQKENI. The source of the sample is a study of blood T cell repertoires in COVID-19. Study context: Sites in the United States, Italy and Spain provided acute and convalescent COVID-19 samples. The cDNA or gDNA used as material had been derived from T cells, B-cell-depleted T cells, or PBMCs.

Seattle researchers signed up patients amid active infection and tracked them longitudinally. The sequence was obtained from a woman older than 75 with COVID-19, enrolled during active disease. This chain connects TRBV18 to TRBJ1-2; tentative D call: TRBD1 (6 bases). The sample was peripheral blood. CDR3 nucleotides: TGTGCCAGCTCACCACCTTCCGGGACACCACTTAACTATGGCTACACCTTC. It yields the protein CASSPPSGTPLNYGYTF.